The 8 T cell receptor beta chains listed next were all sequenced from one sample in a study of T-cell reconstitution after alpha-beta-depleted transplantation in children. The library targeted TCRbeta and was prepared with unique molecular identifiers. One entry per CDR3 protein, called by TCRdb with MiXCR from the PCR reads. This sample has around 450,000 distinct CDR3 sequences; under 12% occur once, and the top ten carry roughly 2%. The sequenced sample was PBMCs, obtained before TCRalphabeta/CD19-depleted stem cell transplant. The receptors were sampled from a child aged 2 to 15 with inherited bone marrow failure, due to receive a stem cell transplant.

The sample holds a few counts of this clonotype. The CDR3 DNA reads as TGTGCCAGCAGCTTAGATTCTCGGCGGGAGGTTTACAATGAGCAGTTCTTC. Protein product: CASSLDSRREVYNEQFF. This chain links TRBV11-3 with TRBJ2-1; the match to TRBD2 covers 8 bases. The CDR3 has 17 residues. Per germline, CDR1 SGHNT and CDR2 YENEEA. Trimming cost V 0 bases and J 4 bases; bases outside gene matches: 8.

The table lists this clonotype with many counts. V and J are TRBV24-1 and TRBJ2-3; D may be TRBD2 (5 bases). The germline V gene encodes CDR1 KGHDR and CDR2 SFDVKD. The CDR3 consists of 11 residues. V shed 7 bases and J shed 6 bases, with 7 bases lying between them. CDR3 residues: CATRSGDTQYF. CDR3 sequence (DNA): TGTGCCACCAGGAGCGGCGATACGCAGTATTTT.

V gene TRBV12-3 or TRBV12-4 combines with J gene TRBJ2-1; 7 positions match TRBD2. The J segment lost 0 bases and the V segment lost 6 bases, leaving 8 bases of the junction unmatched. CDR3 length: 16 residues. Here the CDR3 reads CASRSTSASSYNEQFF. DNA for the CDR3: TGTGCCAGCAGATCAACTAGCGCTAGCTCCTACAATGAGCAGTTCTTC.

This clonotype has ten or more counts. The J gene is TRBJ2-2, the V gene TRBV5-1, with D maybe TRBD1 (5 bases). V dropped 0 bases and J dropped 1 base, with 22 bases sitting between them. The CDR3 extends over 20 amino acids. Germline CDR1 reads SGHRS; CDR2 reads YFSETQ. CDR3 sequence reads: CASSLEGSYRSTRNTGELFF. The CDR3 coding sequence is TGCGCCAGCAGCTTGGAGGGGTCCTACCGCTCAACGCGGAACACCGGGGAGCTGTTTTTT.

This clonotype was counted many times. The rearrangement links TRBV18 to TRBJ2-7; D possibly uses TRBD1 or TRBD2 (5 bases each). Trimming stripped 0 bases from V and 3 bases from J, with 15 bases between. This CDR3 comprises 16 residues. The germline V gene has CDR1 KGHSH and CDR2 LQKENI. The CDR3 sequence: CASSPPSGTHIYEQYF. CDR3 in DNA: TGTGCCAGCTCACCACCGTCCGGGACCCATATCTACGAGCAGTACTTC. The full variable domain, completed using reference TRBV18 and TRBJ2-7, is NAGVMQNPRHLVRRRGQEARLRCSPMKGHSHVYWYRQLPEEGLKFMVYLQKENIIDESGMPKERFSAEFPKEGPSILRIQQVVRGDSAAYFCASSPPSGTHIYEQYFGPGTRLTVT.

This clonotype was seen many times. The chain couples TRBV4-1 to TRBJ2-3; no clear D. The length of the CDR3 is 16 residues. The V gene lost 8 bases and the J gene lost 2 bases, with 20 bases spanning the gap. Germline values: CDR1 MGHRA, CDR2 YSYEKL. In DNA, the CDR3 is TGCGCCAGCCACGGAAAAAAGCGCAACCTCACAGATACGCAGTATTTT. Its protein is CASHGKKRNLTDTQYF.

Many counts were recorded for this clonotype. The chain joins TRBV27 to TRBJ2-3, with TRBD1 matching 10 bases. The CDR3 contains 15 residues. Germline V gene lookup returns CDR1 MNHEY and CDR2 SMNVEV (reference sequence). V lost 8 bases and J lost 0; bases outside the gene matches: 5. For the CDR3, the DNA is TGTGCCAGCGGGGGGGACAGGGGAAGCACAGATACGCAGTATTTT. Translated, it gives CASGGDRGSTDTQYF.

This clonotype was counted ten times or more. The genes are TRBV5-1 and TRBJ1-1; TRBD1 is a possible D gene (6 bases). The V end was cut by 3 bases, the J end by 3 bases, with 12 bases between. The germline CDR1 and CDR2 sequences are SGHRS and YFSETQ. This CDR3 is 14 amino acids long. The DNA for the CDR3 is TGCGCCAGCAGCTCAGGGGATTTGGACACTGAAGCTTTCTTT. Protein product: CASSSGDLDTEAFF.